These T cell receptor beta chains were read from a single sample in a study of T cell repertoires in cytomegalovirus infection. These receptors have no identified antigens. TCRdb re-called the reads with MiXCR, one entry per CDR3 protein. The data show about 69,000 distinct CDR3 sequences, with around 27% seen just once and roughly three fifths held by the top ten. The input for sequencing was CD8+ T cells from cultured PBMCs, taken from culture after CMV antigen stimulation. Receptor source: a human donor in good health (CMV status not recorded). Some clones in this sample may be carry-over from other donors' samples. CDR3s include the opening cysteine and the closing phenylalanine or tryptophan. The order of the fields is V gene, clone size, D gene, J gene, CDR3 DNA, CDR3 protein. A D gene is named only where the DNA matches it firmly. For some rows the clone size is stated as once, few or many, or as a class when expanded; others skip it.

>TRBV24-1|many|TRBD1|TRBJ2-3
TGTGCCACCAGTGACCCGGGACAGTATACGCAGTATTTT
CATSDPGQYTQYF
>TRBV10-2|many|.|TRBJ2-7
TGCGCCAGCAGCGGATTGGGGGCCTACGAGCAGTACTTC
CASSGLGAYEQYF
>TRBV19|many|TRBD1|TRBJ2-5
TGTGCCAGTAGCCGGGACAGGTTCCAAGAGACCCAGTACTTC
CASSRDRFQETQYF
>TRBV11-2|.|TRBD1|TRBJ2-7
TGTGCCAGCAGCTTCATTCCGGGACAGGGGGTCGTCGGTCCCTACGAGCAGTACTTC
CASSFIPGQGVVGPYEQYF
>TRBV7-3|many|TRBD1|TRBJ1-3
TGTGCCAGCAGCGCGGGCCGACAGGGGACGGGAAACACCATATATTTT
CASSAGRQGTGNTIYF
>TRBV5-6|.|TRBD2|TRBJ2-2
TGTGCCAGCAGCTTGGCGCCCGGACTAGCGGTTACCGGGGAGCTGTTTTTT
CASSLAPGLAVTGELFF
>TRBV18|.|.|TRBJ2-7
TGTGCCAGCTCGGCAGGGGTGCGGCCCTACGAGCAGTACTTC
CASSAGVRPYEQYF
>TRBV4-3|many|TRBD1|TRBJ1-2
TGCGCCAGCAGCCAAGATCGGACAGGCAACTATGGCTACACCTTC
CASSQDRTGNYGYTF
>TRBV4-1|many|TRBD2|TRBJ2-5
TGCGCCAGCAGCCAAGAAGCGGGAGGGCTCCAAGAGACCCAGTACTTC
CASSQEAGGLQETQYF
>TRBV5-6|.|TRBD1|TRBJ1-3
TGTGCCAGCAGCACCGACAGGGGGCGAGGAAACACCATATATTTT
CASSTDRGRGNTIYF
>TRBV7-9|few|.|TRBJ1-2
TGTGCCAGCAGTACGGGGGGGCGCTATGGCTACACCTTC
CASSTGGRYGYTF
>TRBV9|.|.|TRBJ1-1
TGTTCCAGCAGCGTAGGGCAGGGAATGAACACTGAAGCTTTCTTT
CSSSVGQGMNTEAFF
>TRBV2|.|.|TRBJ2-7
TGTGCCAGCAGTACGGTCCTCTTTTCCTACGAGCAGTACTTC
CASSTVLFSYEQYF
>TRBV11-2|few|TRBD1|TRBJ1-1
TGTGCCAGCAGCTTAGAGGGACAGATCAACACTGAAGCTTTCTTT
CASSLEGQINTEAFF
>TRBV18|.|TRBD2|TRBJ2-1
TGTGCCAGCTCTCCGGATACCGGGACTAGCGGGGGAAATGAGCAGTTCTTC
CASSPDTGTSGGNEQFF
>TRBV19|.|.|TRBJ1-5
TGTGCCAGTTTGGACAGCCTTACAAGCAATCAGCCCCAGCATTTT
CASLDSLTSNQPQHF
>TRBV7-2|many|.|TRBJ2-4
TGTGCCAGCAGCTGGGGACGGCAAAACATTCAGTACTTC
CASSWGRQNIQYF
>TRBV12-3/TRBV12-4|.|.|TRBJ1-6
TGTGCCAGCAGTTTACAGGCTGGAGGTTCACCCCTCCACTTT
CASSLQAGGSPLHF
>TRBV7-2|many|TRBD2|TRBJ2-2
TGTGCCAGCTCCCGGCGGCTAGCGGGAAAGACCGGGGAGCTGTTTTTT
CASSRRLAGKTGELFF
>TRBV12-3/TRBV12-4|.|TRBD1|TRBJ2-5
TGTGCCAGCAGGGTACAGGGGGAGACCCAGTACTTC
CASRVQGETQYF
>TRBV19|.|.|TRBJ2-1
TGTGCCAGTAGTATAGATCTGGATGAGGAGCAGTTCTTC
CASSIDLDEEQFF
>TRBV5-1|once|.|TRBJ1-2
TGCGCCAGCAGCTTGGTGGCAGGACCTCCTGGAGGCTACACCTTC
CASSLVAGPPGGYTF
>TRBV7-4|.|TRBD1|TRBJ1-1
TGTACCAGCAGCTTCGGACAGGGTATCGACACTGAAGCTTTCTTT
CTSSFGQGIDTEAFF
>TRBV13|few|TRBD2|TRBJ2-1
TGTGCCAGCAGCGAGGGACTAGCGGGGCCCTCCGCCTACAATGAGCAGTTCTTC
CASSEGLAGPSAYNEQFF
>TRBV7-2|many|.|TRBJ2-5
TGTGCCAGCAGCACCCGGTCGGGGACCAGCGAAGAGACCCAGTACTTC
CASSTRSGTSEETQYF
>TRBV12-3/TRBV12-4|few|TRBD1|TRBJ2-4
TGTGCCAGCAGTTTGAACAGGGGGCGGAAAAACATTCAGTACTTC
CASSLNRGRKNIQYF
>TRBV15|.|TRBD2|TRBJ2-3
TGTGCCACCTCTAGCGGGGGGAACCCAGATACGCAGTATTTT
CATSSGGNPDTQYF
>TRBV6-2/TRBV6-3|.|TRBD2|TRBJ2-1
TGTGCCAGCAGTTCTCCTAGCGGGAAAATCTCCTACAATGAGCAGTTCTTC
CASSSPSGKISYNEQFF
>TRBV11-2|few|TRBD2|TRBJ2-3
TGTGCCAGCAGCTTAGGAGGGACTAGCGGCCCTAGCACAGATACGCAGTATTTT
CASSLGGTSGPSTDTQYF
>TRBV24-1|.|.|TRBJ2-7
TGTGCCACCAGCCCAACCCCCGGAAGTGGTGCCGAGCAGTACTTC
CATSPTPGSGAEQYF
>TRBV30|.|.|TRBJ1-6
TGTGCCTGGAGGGGCGGCGTCTATAATTCACCCCTCCACTTT
CAWRGGVYNSPLHF
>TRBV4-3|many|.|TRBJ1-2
TGCGCCAGCAGCCCCGCGCCGCAGGGCAATAACTATGGCTACACCTTC
CASSPAPQGNNYGYTF
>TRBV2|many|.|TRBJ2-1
TGTGCCAGCATGGGGACACCGTCCTACAATGAGCAGTTCTTC
CASMGTPSYNEQFF
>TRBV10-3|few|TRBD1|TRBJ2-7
TGTGCCATCAGTGAGCCGGACAGGGGGCCCTACGAGCAGTACTTC
CAISEPDRGPYEQYF
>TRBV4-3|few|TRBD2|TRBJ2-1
TGCGCCAGCAGCCGACAAACTAGCGTAAGCTCCTACAATGAGCAGTTCTTC
CASSRQTSVSSYNEQFF
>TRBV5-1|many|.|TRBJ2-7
TGCGCCAGCAGCACATCCTACGAGCAGTACTTC
CASSTSYEQYF
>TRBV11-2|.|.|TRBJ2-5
TGTGCCAGCAGCCGGACAGCCAAAGAGACCCAGTACTTC
CASSRTAKETQYF
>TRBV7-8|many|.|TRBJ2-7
TGTGCCAGTACCCCGGGGAGCTCCTACGAGCAGTACTTC
CASTPGSSYEQYF
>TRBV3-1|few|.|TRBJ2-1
TGTGCCAGCAGTCCTCCGGGACAAGGGCTCTCCTACAATGAGCAGTTCTTC
CASSPPGQGLSYNEQFF
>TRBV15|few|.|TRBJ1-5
TGTGCCACCAGCCCAGACCAGGGCGGACAGCCCCAGCATTTT
CATSPDQGGQPQHF
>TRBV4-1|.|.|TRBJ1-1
TGCGCCAGCAGCCAAGATGATAACACTGAAGCTTTCTTT
CASSQDDNTEAFF
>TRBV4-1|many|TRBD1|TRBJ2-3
TGCGCCAGCAGCCAAGATCCCCCTGACAGGGGCACAGATACGCAGTATTTT
CASSQDPPDRGTDTQYF
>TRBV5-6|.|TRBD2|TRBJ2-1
TGTGCCAGCAGCCCCGGGACTAGCATGAATGAGCAGTTCTTC
CASSPGTSMNEQFF
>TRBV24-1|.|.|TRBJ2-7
TGTGCCACCAGTGATGGGGCCGGTGGTTACTACGAGCAGTACTTC
CATSDGAGGYYEQYF
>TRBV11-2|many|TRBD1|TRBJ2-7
TGTGCCAGCAGCCTCTCTTTTTCGGGACAGGGAAGGAGCGAGCAGTACTTC
CASSLSFSGQGRSEQYF
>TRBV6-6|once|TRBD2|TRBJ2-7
TGTGCCAGCAGTTACTCGGGGAGGGACGAGCAGTACTTC
CASSYSGRDEQYF
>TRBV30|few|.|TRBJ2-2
TGTGCCTGGAGTATGGCTTCCGAGGACGGGGAGCTGTTTTTT
CAWSMASEDGELFF
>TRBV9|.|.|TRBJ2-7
TGTGCCAGCAGCGTAGAGCCTAGGTACGAGCAGTACTTC
CASSVEPRYEQYF
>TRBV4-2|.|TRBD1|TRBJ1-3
TGTGCCAGCAGCCCGCAGGCGGGACAGGTCTCTGGAAACACCATATATTTT
CASSPQAGQVSGNTIYF
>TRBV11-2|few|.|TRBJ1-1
TGTGCCAGCAGCTTAGATCGAACAGGGACGAACACTGAAGCTTTCTTT
CASSLDRTGTNTEAFF
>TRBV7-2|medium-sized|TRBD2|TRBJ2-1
TGTGCCAGCAGCCTACCCATAGCGGGGGGCCCCACCAATGAGCAGTTCTTC
CASSLPIAGGPTNEQFF
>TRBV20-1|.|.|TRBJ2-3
TGCAGTGACCGACGAGGCGGCTCTGGCAATACGCAGTATTTT
CSDRRGGSGNTQYF
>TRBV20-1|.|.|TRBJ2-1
TGCAGTGCTAAGGTCGGCAATTGGCGCTCCTACAATGAGCAGTTCTTC
CSAKVGNWRSYNEQFF
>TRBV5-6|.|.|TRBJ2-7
TGTGCCAGCAGCTTGGGGGGGGATTTCTACGAGCAGTACTTC
CASSLGGDFYEQYF